Each of the 9 T cell receptor beta chains below was sequenced from the same sample in a study of cytomegalovirus exposure and HLA in healthy donors. PCR employed 60 Vbeta and 13 Jbeta primers. Only in-frame clones appear in the TCRdb table, and some are missing; sequencing was by immunoSEQ multiplex PCR. The table lists roughly 200,000 clones, less than 80% of them singletons, with approximately 4.4% in the top ten. The sequencing sample was made of PBMCs. The receptors shown here come from a young woman in good health and CMV-seropositive.

The CDR3 nucleotides read TGTGCCAGCAGCTTGGACATCAATCAGCCCCAGCATTTT. It codes for CASSLDINQPQHF. The chain combines TRBV11-2 with TRBJ1-5, with a weak D call TRBD1 (5 bases). The germline V gene has CDR1 SGHAT and CDR2 FQNNGV. CDR3 length: 13 residues. V was cut by 3 bases and J by 3 bases, with 6 bases left in between.

The rearrangement links TRBV4-3 to TRBJ2-5, with D perhaps matching TRBD1 (5 bases). The germline V and J ends were trimmed by 0 bases and 2 bases, with 16 bases remaining between them. The CDR3 length is 17 residues. Germline assignment: CDR1 LGHNA and CDR2 YSLEER. CDR3 nucleotide sequence: TGCGCCAGCAGCCAAGATGGGGCAGGGCCAATACAAGAGACCCAGTACTTC. Translating gives CASSQDGAGPIQETQYF.

This rearrangement joins TRBV5-5 to TRBJ1-2, with D possibly matching TRBD1 (5 bases). Trimming took off 6 bases at V and 0 bases at J, with 18 bases between the two ends. Looked up from germline, CDR1 is SGHKS and CDR2 is YYEKEE (reference sequence). The CDR3 sequence is 16 residues long. Written as DNA, the CDR3 is TGTGCCAGCACCCTTGGGGGGGGAACTTCTAACTATGGCTACACCTTC. Translating it yields CASTLGGGTSNYGYTF.

The rearrangement links TRBV6-5 to TRBJ2-7; D perhaps matches TRBD1 (5 bases). The CDR3 runs 14 residues. Trimming stripped 1 base from V and 2 bases from J, with 9 bases between. CDR1 MNHEY and CDR2 SVGAGI come from the germline V gene. The DNA for the CDR3 is TGTGCCAGCAGTTACTACGCAGGGCCCTACGAGCAGTACTTC. This codes for CASSYYAGPYEQYF.

This chain links TRBV2 with TRBJ2-7; 8 bases fit TRBD2. V lost 10 bases to trimming and J lost 3 bases; unmatched junction nucleotides: 14. CDR1 and CDR2 (germline): SNHLY, FYNNEI. This CDR3 is 15 amino acids long. Written as DNA, the CDR3 is TGTGCCACCCAAAAGGGTAGCGGGGCGGGCTACGAGCAGTACTTC. Translating it yields CATQKGSGAGYEQYF.

V is TRBV6-4 and J is TRBJ2-1, with 7 bases fitting TRBD2. V lost 4 bases, J lost 3 bases, and 9 bases stayed unmatched. This CDR3 has 16 amino acids. Germline values: CDR1 MRHNA, CDR2 SNTAGT. CDR3 in amino acids: CASSVAGGGVYNEQFF. CDR3 DNA sequence: TGTGCCAGCAGTGTAGCCGGCGGGGGAGTCTACAATGAGCAGTTCTTC.

The rearrangement links TRBV25-1 to TRBJ1-5, with 8 nucleotides matching TRBD1. Germline V gives CDR1 MGHDK, CDR2 SYGVNS. The ends lost 4 bases at V and 6 bases at J; junction bases unmatched: 8. The CDR3 covers 15 residues. CDR3 coding DNA: TGTGCCAGCAGTGCAGGACAGGGATATGGTCAGCCCCAGCATTTT. It yields the protein CASSAGQGYGQPQHF.

V and J are TRBV11-2 and TRBJ1-3, with D maybe TRBD1 (6 bases). The germline V gene has CDR1 SGHAT and CDR2 FQNNGV. Trimming left V 1 base short and J 3 bases short, with 10 bases between. The CDR3 extends over 15 amino acids. The CDR3 here is CASSLAGGYGNTIYF. The CDR3 DNA reads TGTGCCAGCAGCTTAGCTGGGGGCTATGGAAACACCATATATTTT. Supplemented by reference TRBV11-2 and TRBJ1-3, the full variable domain reads EAGVAQSPRYKIIEKRQSVAFWCNPISGHATLYWYQQILGQGPKLLIQFQNNGVVDDSQLPKDRFSAERLKGVDSTLKIQPAKLEDSAVYLCASSLAGGYGNTIYFGEGSWLTVV.

The rearrangement joins TRBV7-2 to TRBJ1-4; D call uncertain. In germline, CDR1 is SGHTA, CDR2 FQGNSA. The CDR3 loop spans 15 amino acids. Trimming removed 1 base at V and 2 bases at J, with 8 bases between. The CDR3 DNA is TGTGCCAGCAGCTTAGGCAGGTCCACTAATGAAAAACTGTTTTTT. Its protein is CASSLGRSTNEKLFF.